This TCR beta chain is from a study of cytomegalovirus exposure and HLA in healthy donors. There are 12 residues in the CDR3. CDR1 and CDR2 from the germline V gene are SQVTM and ANQGSEA. The V gene lost 7 bases and the J gene lost 5 bases, with 14 bases spanning the gap. The primer mix had 60 Vbeta and 13 Jbeta primers. Repertoires were generated with immunoSEQ multiplex PCR, while TCRdb's copy carries only in-frame clones and drops some. This sample has some 130,000 clones, with around 77% found just once. The rearrangement uses TRBV29-1 and TRBJ2-5, with D possibly being TRBD2 (5 bases). This sequence was found in a man aged 30 to 39 in good health. Sequencing was done on a sample of PBMCs. CDR3 region: CSAAGPGETQYF. The CDR3 coding sequence is TGCAGCGCTGCGGGCCCTGGGGAGACCCAGTACTTC.